This T cell receptor beta chain was recorded in a study of T cells expressing NK-cell markers. Using the 5' RACE reads, TCRdb records one entry per CDR3 protein without DNA. This sample carries some 500,000 distinct CDR3 sequences, with roughly 1.4% going to the ten biggest clones. The CDR3 totals 13 residues. Germline CDR1 and CDR2: SNHLY and FYNNEI. Source material: blood T cells: a sorted CD56 or NKG2C T cell subset, CD4+ or CD8+ T cells, or bulk PBMC T cells (not recorded which). This TCR came from a woman aged 45 to 65 in good health. This chain joins TRBV2 and TRBJ2-7; the TCRdb D gene call, TRBD1, has no DNA to confirm it. This CDR3 reads CASNPPTGGEQYF.